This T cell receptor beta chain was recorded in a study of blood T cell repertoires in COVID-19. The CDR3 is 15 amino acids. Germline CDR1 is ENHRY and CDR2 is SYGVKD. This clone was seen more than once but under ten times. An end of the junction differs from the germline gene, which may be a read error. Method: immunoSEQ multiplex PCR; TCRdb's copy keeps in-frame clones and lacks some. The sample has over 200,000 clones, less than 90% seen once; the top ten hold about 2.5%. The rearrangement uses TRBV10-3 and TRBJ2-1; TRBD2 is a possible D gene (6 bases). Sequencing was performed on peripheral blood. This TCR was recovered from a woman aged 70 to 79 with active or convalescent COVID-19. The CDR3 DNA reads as TGTGCCATCAGCCGCCCACGGGACTCCGACAATGAGCAGTTCTTC. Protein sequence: CAISRPRDSDNEQFF.